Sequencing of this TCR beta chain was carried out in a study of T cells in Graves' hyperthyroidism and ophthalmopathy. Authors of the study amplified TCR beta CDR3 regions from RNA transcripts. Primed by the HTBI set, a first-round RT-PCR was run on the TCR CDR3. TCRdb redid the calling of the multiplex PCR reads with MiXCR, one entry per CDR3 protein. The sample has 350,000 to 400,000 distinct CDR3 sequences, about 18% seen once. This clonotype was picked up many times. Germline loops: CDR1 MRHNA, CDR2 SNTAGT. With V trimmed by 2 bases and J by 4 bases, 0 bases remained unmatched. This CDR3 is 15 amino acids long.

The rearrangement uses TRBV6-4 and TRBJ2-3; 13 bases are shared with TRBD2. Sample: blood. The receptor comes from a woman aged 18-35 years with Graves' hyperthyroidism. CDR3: CASSDGTSGADTQYF. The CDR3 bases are TGTGCCAGCAGTGACGGGACTAGCGGGGCAGATACGCAGTATTTT.